This T cell receptor (beta chain) was sequenced for a study of beta chain features in type 1 diabetes. What was sequenced were expressed TCRB transcripts, since all of the isolated RNA had been reverse transcribed. The data were produced by immunoSEQ multiplex PCR, yet TCRdb's version contains in-frame clones alone and is incomplete. The sample lists 120,000 to 150,000 clones, roughly a tenth occurring once. Every single donor gave one heparinised blood draw, and these averaged approximately 120 mL. Purities over 98% were achieved in all sorted populations. V gave up 3 bases and J gave up 7 bases, with 15 bases separating them. The CDR3 is 15 amino acids. The germline gives CDR1 MDHEN, CDR2 SYDVKM. This clone was counted only a few times. Antigen unknown. Notes on the study in general: When Type 1 diabetes patients were examined, their TCRB CDR3s proved moderately but significantly shorter in all four CD4+ subsets. Researchers reported that naive, central memory and Treg TCRB repertoires appeared more similar in patients than in healthy donors.

Input material: naive CD4+ T cells from blood. The source is a man younger than 35 in good health. The rearrangement joins TRBV28 to TRBJ1-4, with D tentatively TRBD1 (6 bases). The CDR3 DNA reads as TGTGCCAGCAGTTTGTGGGGGGGCGCGAGTGAAAAACTGTTTTTT. Protein product: CASSLWGGASEKLFF.